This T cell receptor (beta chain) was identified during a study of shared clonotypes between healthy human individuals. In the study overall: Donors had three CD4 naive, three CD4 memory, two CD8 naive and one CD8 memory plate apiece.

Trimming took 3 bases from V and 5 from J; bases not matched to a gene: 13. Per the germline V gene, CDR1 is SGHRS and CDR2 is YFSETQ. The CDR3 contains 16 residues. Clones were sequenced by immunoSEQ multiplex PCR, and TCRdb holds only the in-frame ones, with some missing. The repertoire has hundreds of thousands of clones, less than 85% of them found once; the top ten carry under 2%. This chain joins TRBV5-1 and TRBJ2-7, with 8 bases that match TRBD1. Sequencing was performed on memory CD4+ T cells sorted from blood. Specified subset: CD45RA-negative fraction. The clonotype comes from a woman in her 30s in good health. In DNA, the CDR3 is TGCGCCAGCAGCTGGCGGGGCCAGGGGGCTTCCCACGAGCAGTACTTC. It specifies CASSWRGQGASHEQYF.